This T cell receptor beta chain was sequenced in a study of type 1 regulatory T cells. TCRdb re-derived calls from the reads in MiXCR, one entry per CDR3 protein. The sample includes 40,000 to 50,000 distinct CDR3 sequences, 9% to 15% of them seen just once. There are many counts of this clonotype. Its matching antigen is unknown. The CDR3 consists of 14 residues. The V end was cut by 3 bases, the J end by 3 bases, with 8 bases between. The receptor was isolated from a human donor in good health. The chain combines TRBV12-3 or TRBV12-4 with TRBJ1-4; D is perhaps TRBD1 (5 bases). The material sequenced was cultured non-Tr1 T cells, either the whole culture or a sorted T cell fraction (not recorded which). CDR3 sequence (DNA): TGTGCCAGCAGTTTTTCGGGACCTAATGAAAAACTGTTTTTT. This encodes CASSFSGPNEKLFF.